This is a list of T cell receptor beta chains from one sample in a study of OX40 agonist ivuxolimab in advanced cancers. The repertoire was sequenced with immunoSEQ multiplex PCR; TCRdb's copy has only in-frame clones and lacks some. The sample has approximately 89,000 clones, roughly 93% seen once; the top ten hold around 0.71%. Here the sequenced sample was CD4+ or CD8+ T cells sorted from blood, taken in a trial of the OX40 agonist ivuxolimab. The receptors come from an adult with an advanced solid tumor such as melanoma, head and neck, liver or kidney cancer. CDR3s include the opening cysteine and the closing phenylalanine or tryptophan. A D gene is named only where the DNA matches it firmly. For some rows the clone size is stated as once, few or many, or as a class when expanded; others skip it.

clone_size d_call j_call v_call cdr3_aa cdr3_nt
NA NA TRBJ1-3 TRBV18 CASSPPWGNTIYF TGTGCCAGCTCACCTCCATGGGGAAACACCATATATTTT
NA NA TRBJ2-7 TRBV5-1 CASSFQVASYEQYF TGCGCCAGCAGCTTCCAGGTAGCCTCCTACGAGCAGTACTTC
NA TRBD1 TRBJ2-7 TRBV28 CASSPQGAPLHEQYF TGTGCCAGCAGTCCTCAGGGGGCGCCTCTCCACGAGCAGTACTTC
few TRBD1 TRBJ1-1 TRBV11-1 CASSRWGTGAGGTEAFF TGTGCCAGCAGCCGGTGGGGAACAGGGGCGGGGGGCACTGAAGCTTTCTTT
NA NA TRBJ1-2 TRBV27 CASSLSRQGYGYTF TGTGCCAGCAGTTTATCAAGGCAGGGGTATGGCTACACCTTC
NA TRBD2 TRBJ2-7 TRBV7-2 CASSLAWGGGDEQYF TGTGCCAGCAGCTTAGCGTGGGGCGGGGGAGACGAGCAGTACTTC
NA NA TRBJ2-3 TRBV4-3 CASSQDGRYTDTQYF TGCGCCAGCAGCCAAGACGGCAGATACACAGATACGCAGTATTTT
NA NA TRBJ1-1 TRBV6-1 CASSEAGGSTEAFF TGTGCCAGCAGTGAAGCGGGGGGTAGCACTGAAGCTTTCTTT
NA NA TRBJ2-7 TRBV30 CAWSPTGKIQYEQYF TGTGCCTGGAGTCCTACAGGGAAGATTCAGTACGAGCAGTACTTC
NA TRBD2 TRBJ2-3 TRBV5-1 CASSLGLAGSTDTQYF TGCGCCAGCAGCTTGGGACTAGCGGGGAGCACAGATACGCAGTATTTT
NA NA TRBJ2-5 TRBV6-6 CASSYSPEGTQYF TGTGCCAGCAGTTACTCCCCGGAGGGGACCCAGTACTTC
NA TRBD2 TRBJ2-2 TRBV6-1 CASSAGTSGRTGELFF TGTGCCAGCAGTGCCGGGACTAGCGGGAGAACCGGGGAGCTGTTTTTT
NA TRBD1 TRBJ2-7 TRBV5-8 CASSRTGQISYEQYF TGTGCCAGCAGCCGGACAGGACAAATTAGCTACGAGCAGTACTTC
once TRBD2 TRBJ2-5 TRBV2 CASSGVWASGGKETQYF TGTGCCAGCAGTGGGGTGTGGGCTAGCGGGGGGAAAGAGACCCAGTACTTC
once NA TRBJ1-2 TRBV5-6 CASSLATPAEGYTF TGTGCCAGCAGCTTGGCGACCCCCGCGGAGGGCTACACCTTC
NA TRBD1 TRBJ2-5 TRBV9 CASSARQGETQYF TGTGCCAGCAGCGCCCGACAGGGGGAGACCCAGTACTTC
NA NA TRBJ1-5 TRBV30 CAWSGQGNQPQHF TGTGCCTGGAGTGGACAGGGCAATCAGCCCCAGCATTTT
NA NA TRBJ2-1 TRBV5-4 CASSLFRDSQYNEQFF TGTGCCAGCAGCTTGTTCAGGGACTCACAATACAATGAGCAGTTCTTC
NA NA TRBJ1-3 TRBV7-6 CASSLERLEGTPPSGNTIYF TGTGCCAGCAGCTTAGAAAGGCTGGAGGGGACGCCTCCCTCCGGAAACACCATATATTTT
NA TRBD2 TRBJ2-1 TRBV7-2 CASSLGLAVYNEQFF TGTGCCAGCAGCTTAGGTCTAGCGGTATACAATGAGCAGTTCTTC
NA NA TRBJ1-2 TRBV28 CASSLFERINYGYTF TGTGCCAGCAGTTTATTCGAGAGAATTAACTATGGCTACACCTTC
NA TRBD1 TRBJ2-7 TRBV19 CASSTTGEWNEQYF TGTGCCAGTAGTACTACAGGGGAATGGAACGAGCAGTACTTC
once NA TRBJ2-4 TRBV21-1 CASSTRRGQGENIQYF TGTGCCAGCAGCACCCGGAGGGGACAGGGAGAAAACATTCAGTACTTC
once TRBD1 TRBJ1-1 TRBV11-2 CASSLGSGGWTEAFF TGTGCCAGCAGCTTAGGATCAGGGGGCTGGACTGAAGCTTTCTTT
NA NA TRBJ1-3 TRBV19 CASIAQGRRSGNTIYF TGTGCCAGTATCGCCCAGGGCAGGCGCTCTGGAAACACCATATATTTT
NA NA TRBJ2-5 TRBV28 CASSLPGARQETQYF TGTGCCAGCAGTCTCCCCGGGGCCCGTCAAGAGACCCAGTACTTC
NA NA TRBJ2-5 TRBV18 CASSSPGLQETQYF TGTGCCAGCTCATCTCCGGGACTTCAAGAGACCCAGTACTTC
NA TRBD1 TRBJ1-5 TRBV10-3 CAISSQGTQPQHF TGTGCCATCAGCTCACAGGGGACTCAGCCCCAGCATTTT
NA TRBD1 TRBJ1-1 TRBV5-1 CASSTNVGQGAEAFF TGCGCCAGCAGCACGAATGTAGGGCAGGGGGCTGAAGCTTTCTTT
NA NA TRBJ2-2 TRBV2 CASRLITAGELFF TGTGCCAGCAGGCTAATTACAGCCGGGGAGCTGTTTTTT
NA TRBD2 TRBJ2-3 TRBV11-3 CASSLGLAGSTDTQYF TGTGCCAGCAGCTTAGGCCTAGCGGGGAGCACAGATACGCAGTATTTT
NA TRBD1 TRBJ2-2 TRBV5-1 CASSSRTGNTGELFF TGCGCCAGCAGCTCGAGGACAGGGAACACCGGGGAGCTGTTTTTT
NA NA TRBJ1-1 TRBV16 CASSPILGGTEAFF TGTGCCAGCAGCCCAATCTTGGGGGGCACTGAAGCTTTCTTT
once NA TRBJ1-4 TRBV30 CAWNYWGATNEKLFF TGTGCCTGGAACTATTGGGGCGCAACTAATGAAAAACTGTTTTTT
NA NA TRBJ1-2 TRBV6-6 CASSFSYGYTF TGTGCCAGCAGTTTTTCGTATGGCTACACCTTC
NA NA TRBJ1-2 TRBV6-5 CASSVTTGNYGYTF TGTGCCAGCAGCGTTACAACAGGGAACTATGGCTACACCTTC
NA NA TRBJ1-1 TRBV4-3 CASGEVGEAFF TGCGCCAGCGGGGAGGTAGGGGAAGCTTTCTTC
NA NA TRBJ1-2 TRBV21-1 CASSSRGASGYGYTF TGTGCCAGCAGCTCCCGCGGAGCCAGCGGCTATGGCTACACCTTC
NA NA TRBJ2-2 TRBV7-2 CASSLMSRTGELFF TGTGCCAGCAGCTTAATGAGTCGAACCGGGGAGCTGTTTTTT
NA NA TRBJ1-4 TRBV28 CASSPRQYSVREKLFF TGTGCCAGCAGTCCCAGACAGTACTCGGTTCGTGAAAAACTGTTTTTT
NA NA TRBJ2-1 TRBV11-2 CASSYRADNEQFF TGTGCCAGCAGCTACCGAGCAGACAATGAGCAGTTCTTC
NA TRBD1 TRBJ1-4 TRBV5-1 CASSLEGAGEKLFF TGCGCCAGCAGCTTGGAGGGGGCTGGCGAAAAACTGTTTTTT
once TRBD2 TRBJ2-1 TRBV5-1 CASSSSVGRGLYNEQFF TGCGCCAGCAGCTCCTCCGTGGGGCGGGGACTATACAATGAGCAGTTCTTC
NA TRBD1 TRBJ1-2 TRBV6-1 CASSEAPGGAWGYTF TGTGCCAGCAGTGAAGCCCCAGGGGGCGCGTGGGGCTACACCTTC
NA TRBD2 TRBJ2-7 TRBV9 CASSVRDYPPGEQYF TGTGCCAGCAGCGTCAGGGACTACCCACCGGGGGAGCAGTACTTC
once TRBD1 TRBJ1-2 TRBV5-4 CASSLQGAKNYGYTF TGTGCCAGCAGCCTACAGGGGGCCAAGAACTATGGCTACACCTTC
NA NA TRBJ2-3 TRBV7-2 CASSLVMSPDTQYF TGTGCCAGCAGCTTAGTCATGAGTCCAGATACGCAGTATTTT
NA TRBD2 TRBJ2-5 TRBV9 CASSSFSGGAGETQYF TGTGCCAGCAGCTCTTTTAGCGGGGGGGCCGGTGAGACCCAGTACTTC
NA TRBD2 TRBJ2-1 TRBV5-1 CASSLGTSGPYNEQFF TGCGCCAGCAGCTTAGGGACTAGCGGGCCCTACAATGAGCAGTTCTTC
NA TRBD1 TRBJ2-5 TRBV5-4 CASSQPTGETQYF TGTGCCAGCAGCCAACCGACAGGGGAGACCCAGTACTTC
NA TRBD2 TRBJ2-2 TRBV6-1 CASSGEAGFAGELFF TGTGCCAGCAGTGGAGAAGCGGGATTTGCCGGGGAGCTGTTTTTT
NA NA TRBJ2-3 TRBV7-9 CASSSTWSSATDTQYF TGTGCCAGCAGCTCCACGTGGAGTAGTGCCACAGATACGCAGTATTTT
NA TRBD2 TRBJ2-7 TRBV30 CAWSPSSGPTYEQYF TGTGCCTGGAGTCCCTCTAGCGGGCCCACCTACGAGCAGTACTTC
NA TRBD1 TRBJ1-1 TRBV5-1 CASSGLPGQVVNTEAFF TGCGCCAGCAGCGGTCTCCCGGGACAGGTGGTTAACACTGAAGCTTTCTTT
NA TRBD2 TRBJ2-3 TRBV4-1 CASSQDQRGGLDTQYF TGCGCCAGCAGCCAAGATCAGCGGGGGGGATTAGATACGCAGTATTTT
NA NA TRBJ2-1 TRBV9 CASSVGPSGVHNEQFF TGTGCCAGCAGCGTCGGTCCCTCGGGGGTTCACAATGAGCAGTTCTTC
NA TRBD1 TRBJ1-1 TRBV4-1 CASSHGQVPLNTEAFF TGCGCCAGCAGCCACGGACAGGTCCCGTTGAACACTGAAGCTTTCTTT
NA NA TRBJ2-2 TRBV5-1 CASSLVTGAGTGELFF TGCGCCAGCAGCTTGGTGACGGGGGCTGGCACCGGGGAGCTGTTTTTT